The source of this T cell receptor beta chain is a study of blood T cell repertoires in COVID-19. Study context: There were acute and convalescent COVID-19 samples, and they came from the United States, Italy and Spain. Sources were T cells, B-cell-depleted T cells, or PBMCs; the material itself was cDNA or gDNA.

The sample holds a few counts of this clone. The CDR3 runs 15 residues. From germline, CDR1 is MDHEN and CDR2 SYDVKM. V lost 6 bases to trimming and J lost 3 bases; unmatched junction nucleotides: 10. In the authors' methods: The authors estimated nucleated cell counts from reference gene primer amplification. The protocol was immunoSEQ multiplex PCR, while the TCRdb copy is restricted to in-frame clones and leaves out a portion. The DNA gave D and trimming, while V, J and clone size come from that table. The sample includes 200,000 to 250,000 clones, about 87% of them seen just once. The clonotype was recovered from a man between 18 and 35 years old with acute COVID-19. The V call is TRBV28, the J call TRBJ1-2; 7 nucleotides align to TRBD1. Sequencing was performed on PBMCs or T cells enriched from blood (not recorded which). CDR3 sequence: CASSDSSTGHYGYTF. The DNA of the CDR3 is TGTGCCAGCAGCGATTCCTCGACAGGGCACTATGGCTACACCTTC.